This entry concerns a single TCR beta chain. Its recognized antigen is unknown. No base quality information exists; no much larger clone differs at one position. The germline V gene (reference sequence) gives CDR1 as MNHEY and CDR2 as SMNVEV. Inclusive of the bounding cysteine and phenylalanine, the CDR3 is 18 residues long. The read is trimmed to its CDR3 DNA, 54 bases read in frame from base 1. V and J are truncated by 6 bases and 0 bases respectively, leaving an intervening sequence of 18 bases. The immunoSEQ Assay, a bias-controlled multiplex PCR, was used to amplify TCRbeta CDR3 regions from genomic DNA. As for the original processing: Nucleated cell counts per sample were estimated from amplification of reference gene primers within the assay. Sequence reads were collapsed and filtered to measure the absolute abundance of every unique TCRbeta CDR3 rearrangement. For each sample, productive Simpson clonality was calculated by taking the square root of Simpson's diversity index across productive rearrangements. In TCRdb, the immuneACCESS table is reduced to in-frame sequences with V and J assigned. These tables do not hold every clone; where another copy was compared, an unresolved V gene accounts for under half, and the others remain unexplained. The D gene and trimming were derived from the DNA, and the V and J assignments and clone size from that table. The table for this sample lists about 250,000 clones; about 82% of them were counted only once. The leading ten clones occupy over 7.5% of the sample.

This entry comes from a study of blood T cell repertoires in COVID-19 (dated by TCRdb to the early 2020s). Turning to the overall study: Samples from collaborators originated in the United States, Italy and Spain and spanned both the acute and convalescent phases of COVID-19. The material from the prospective study consisted of cDNA or gDNA derived from T cells, B-cell-depleted T cells, or PBMCs. Deeply sampled blood TCRbeta repertoires from subjects exposed to, actively infected with, or recovered from COVID-19 were included in the dataset. A freely available public database, intended as a resource for researchers studying the immune response to SARS-CoV-2, is where the repertoires were released. The samples were drawn from the first 160 participants of the ongoing ImmuneRACE study and from 950 to 1,500 subjects provided by 6 global collaborators. A de-identified subject ID, COVID-19 status, age in years and sex were almost always included in the sample metadata. Where available, HLA class I and class II types were taken from metadata supplied by the sample provider and were not determined by assay-based typing.

General study outcomes and caveats: How much clinical and demographic metadata was included differed by source and by participant, and the metadata was provided uncurated.

Participants in the prospective study were aged about 18 to 95 years, lived in about two dozen United States geographic areas, and enrolled through a virtual design. To assign participants to cohorts, the prospective study relied on clinical history that participants themselves reported in a screening survey and a study questionnaire. Mobile phlebotomists in the prospective study collected whole blood, serum and a nasopharyngeal or oropharyngeal swab from every participant. Additional blood draws and questionnaires over an approximately two-month period could optionally be provided by prospective study participants. Before DNA extraction, blood samples from the prospective study were shipped at room temperature or frozen.

The rearranged segments are TRBV27 and TRBJ1-6, with TRBD1 as a weak D call on 5 bases. Material: PBMCs or T cells enriched from blood (not recorded which). This TCR was sampled from a woman between 50 and 59 years old with acute COVID-19. At the DNA level, the sequence is TGTGCCAGCAGCTCATTCGGACAAATTAGCTCCTATAATTCACCCCTCCACTTT. The resulting protein is CASSSFGQISSYNSPLHF.